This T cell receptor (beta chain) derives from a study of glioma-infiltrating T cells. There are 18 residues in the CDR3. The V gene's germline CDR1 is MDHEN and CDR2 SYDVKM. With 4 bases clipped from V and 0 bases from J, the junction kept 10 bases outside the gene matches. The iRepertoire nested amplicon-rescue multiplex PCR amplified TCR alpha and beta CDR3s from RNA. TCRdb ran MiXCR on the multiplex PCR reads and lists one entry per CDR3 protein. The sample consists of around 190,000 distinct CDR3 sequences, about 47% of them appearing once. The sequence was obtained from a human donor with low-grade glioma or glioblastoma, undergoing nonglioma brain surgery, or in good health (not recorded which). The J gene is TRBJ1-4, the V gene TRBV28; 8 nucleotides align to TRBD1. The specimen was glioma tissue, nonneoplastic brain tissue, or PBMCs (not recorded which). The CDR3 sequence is CASSSTGGSDATNEKLFF. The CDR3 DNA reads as TGTGCCAGCAGTTCCACAGGGGGATCGGATGCAACTAATGAAAAACTGTTTTTT.